These T cell receptor beta chains were read from a single sample in a study of blood T cell repertoires in COVID-19. Data came from immunoSEQ multiplex PCR; TCRdb stores just in-frame clones and leaves some out. The sample holds about 250,000 clones, approximately 84% seen once. The specimen sequenced was PBMCs or T cells enriched from blood (not recorded which). Receptors originate from a man aged 40-50 years who had recovered from COVID-19. The CDR3 runs from the conserved cysteine through the conserved F or W. The D gene is left open where the match is weak. The size entry is marked missing in some rows and otherwise reads once, few, many or a size class.

>12|.|TRBV10-3|TRBJ1-2|.
CAIGARDYGYTF
TGTGCCATCGGAGCCCGAGACTATGGCTACACCTTC
>16|.|TRBV7-8|TRBJ1-3|TRBD1
CASSPRQGISGNTIYF
TGTGCCAGCAGCCCAAGACAGGGGATCTCTGGAAACACCATATATTTT
>13|.|TRBV6-4|TRBJ2-3|.
CASSVFIEDTQYF
TGTGCCAGCAGTGTTTTCATAGAGGATACGCAGTATTTT
>13|.|TRBV30|TRBJ1-1|TRBD1
CAWRGTVNTEAFF
TGTGCCTGGAGAGGGACAGTGAACACTGAAGCTTTCTTT
>15|.|TRBV3-1/TRBV3-2|TRBJ2-3|TRBD2
CASSRSGGSTDTQYF
TGTGCCAGCAGCCGTAGCGGGGGTAGCACAGATACGCAGTATTTT
>19|.|TRBV10-3|TRBJ2-1|TRBD2
CAISDPTSGGPEAYNEQFF
TGTGCCATCAGTGACCCGACTAGCGGGGGGCCCGAAGCCTACAATGAGCAGTTCTTC
>14|.|TRBV3-1/TRBV3-2|TRBJ2-3|.
CASSRGTSTDTQYF
TGTGCCAGCAGCCGCGGTACGAGCACAGATACGCAGTATTTT
>14|.|TRBV3-1/TRBV3-2|TRBJ2-5|TRBD2
CASSQFSGEETQYF
TGTGCCAGCAGCCAATTTAGCGGGGAAGAGACCCAGTACTTC
>13|.|TRBV11-1|TRBJ2-7|.
CASSRDFAYEQYF
TGTGCCAGCAGCCGGGACTTCGCCTACGAGCAGTACTTC
>11|.|TRBV20-1|TRBJ1-2|TRBD1
CSVTGGYGYTF
TGCAGTGTAACAGGGGGCTATGGCTACACCTTC
>15|once|TRBV7-2|TRBJ2-1|TRBD2
CASSSLAGEYNEQFF
TGTGCCAGCAGTTCGCTAGCGGGGGAATACAATGAGCAGTTCTTC
>17|.|TRBV18|TRBJ1-4|.
CASSPVLGQSTNEKLFF
TGTGCCAGCTCACCCGTACTCGGACAGTCAACTAATGAAAAACTGTTTTTT
>16|.|TRBV7-9|TRBJ2-3|.
CASSLGGAPGTDTQYF
TGTGCCAGCAGCTTAGGTGGGGCGCCGGGCACAGATACGCAGTATTTT
>13|once|TRBV10-3|TRBJ2-7|TRBD1
CATSGQGSYEQYF
TGTGCCACCTCGGGACAGGGGTCCTACGAGCAGTACTTC
>18|.|TRBV6-2/TRBV6-3|TRBJ2-7|TRBD2
CASSSGTSGGSASYEQYF
TGTGCCAGCAGCTCCGGGACTAGCGGGGGGTCGGCGTCCTACGAGCAGTACTTC
>16|.|TRBV7-8|TRBJ1-1|.
CASSYPLRQTNTEAFF
TGTGCCAGCAGCTATCCTCTTCGACAGACCAACACTGAAGCTTTCTTT
>15|.|TRBV7-9|TRBJ2-5|TRBD1
CASSPLTGGGETQYF
TGTGCCAGCAGCCCTTTAACAGGGGGCGGGGAGACCCAGTACTTC
>12|.|TRBV20-1|TRBJ1-2|.
CSASRGMSGYTF
TGCAGTGCTAGTCGGGGGATGAGTGGCTACACCTTC
>14|.|TRBV5-4|TRBJ1-2|TRBD1
CASSPGGGGYGYTF
TGTGCCAGCAGCCCAGGGGGCGGGGGCTATGGCTACACCTTC
>15|.|TRBV3-1/TRBV3-2|TRBJ1-1|.
CASSQWGGVNTEAFF
TGTGCCAGCAGCCAGTGGGGAGGGGTGAACACTGAAGCTTTCTTT
>19|once|TRBV23-1|TRBJ2-4|.
CASSHYSRPQGYTKNIQYF
TGCGCCAGCAGTCACTACTCCCGGCCTCAGGGGTACACCAAAAACATTCAGTACTTC
>13|.|TRBV27|TRBJ2-7|.
CASSVRVSYEQYF
TGTGCCAGCAGTGTGAGGGTCTCCTACGAGCAGTACTTC
>17|.|TRBV7-9|TRBJ2-2|TRBD2
CASSRGLADMNTGELFF
TGTGCCAGCAGCCGGGGACTAGCGGACATGAACACCGGGGAGCTGTTTTTT
>14|few|TRBV29-1|TRBJ1-1|TRBD1
CSGGQGALGSEAFF
TGCAGCGGGGGACAGGGGGCGCTAGGAAGTGAAGCTTTCTTT
>17|.|TRBV4-2|TRBJ1-6|.
CASSPRTGRGEGSPLHF
TGTGCCAGCAGCCCGAGGACCGGGCGGGGAGAGGGTTCGCCCCTCCACTTT
>17|.|TRBV7-2|TRBJ1-2|TRBD1
CASSLGGWTGADYGYTF
TGTGCCAGCAGCTTAGGGGGATGGACAGGAGCTGACTATGGCTACACCTTC
>15|.|TRBV7-8|TRBJ1-1|.
CASSLVQGFGTEAFF
TGTGCCAGCAGCTTAGTCCAGGGTTTCGGCACTGAAGCTTTCTTT
>14|.|TRBV9|TRBJ1-1|.
CASSVVPGGTEAFF
TGTGCCAGCAGCGTAGTCCCCGGGGGGACTGAAGCTTTCTTT
>13|.|TRBV6-5|TRBJ1-2|TRBD1
CASSRDSNYGYTF
TGTGCCAGCTCCCGGGACAGCAACTATGGCTACACCTTC
>14|few|TRBV6-5|TRBJ1-4|.
CASRIALGEEKLFF
TGTGCCAGCAGAATTGCCCTAGGAGAGGAAAAACTGTTTTTT
>17|.|TRBV28|TRBJ2-7|TRBD2
CASSFLVTSGGSYEQYF
TGTGCCAGCAGTTTCCTTGTAACTAGCGGGGGGTCCTACGAGCAGTACTTC
>12|.|TRBV12-3/TRBV12-4|TRBJ2-5|.
CASSRGGETQYF
TGTGCCAGCAGCCGGGGTGGAGAGACCCAGTACTTC
>17|.|TRBV7-2|TRBJ1-1|.
CASSLVGGPGSNTEAFF
TGTGCCAGCAGCTTAGTGGGAGGCCCGGGATCGAACACTGAAGCTTTCTTT
>17|.|TRBV4-1|TRBJ2-5|TRBD2
CASSQERASGGKETQYF
TGCGCCAGCAGCCAAGAAAGGGCTAGCGGGGGGAAAGAGACCCAGTACTTC
>16|.|TRBV3-1/TRBV3-2|TRBJ2-1|TRBD2
CASSQAGGSSYNEQFF
TGTGCCAGCAGCCAAGCGGGCGGGAGCTCCTACAATGAGCAGTTCTTC
>16|.|TRBV5-6|TRBJ2-3|.
CASSFSQGWGTDTQYF
TGTGCCAGCAGCTTTTCACAGGGATGGGGCACAGATACGCAGTATTTT
>15|.|TRBV5-4|TRBJ2-3|.
CASSLHTGSTDTQYF
TGTGCCAGCAGCTTGCATACAGGGTCCACAGATACGCAGTATTTT
>13|.|TRBV6-5|TRBJ1-2|.
CASSGTGSHGYTF
TGTGCCAGCAGCGGAACAGGGTCACATGGCTACACCTTC
>13|.|TRBV7-2|TRBJ1-2|.
CASSLIRTYGYTF
TGTGCCAGCAGCTTAATTCGTACATATGGCTACACCTTC
>14|.|TRBV13|TRBJ1-2|TRBD1
CASSGYRGGGDYTF
TGTGCCAGCAGCGGATACAGGGGAGGAGGAGACTACACCTTC
>14|.|TRBV5-4|TRBJ1-2|TRBD1
CASSIPGGNYGYTF
TGTGCCAGCAGCATACCAGGGGGTAACTATGGCTACACCTTC
>14|once|TRBV7-3|TRBJ2-3|.
CASSLSGGGDTQYF
TGTGCCAGCAGCTTAAGCGGGGGCGGGGATACGCAGTATTTT
>14|.|TRBV4-3|TRBJ1-1|.
CASSPGLTNTEAFF
TGCGCCAGCAGCCCGGGACTGACTAACACTGAAGCTTTCTTT
>14|.|TRBV27|TRBJ2-7|.
CASSSLGGAYEQYF
TGTGCCAGCAGCTCCCTAGGGGGAGCCTACGAGCAGTACTTC